The source of this T cell receptor beta chain is a study of blood T cell repertoires in COVID-19. This clone has only one observation. TCRdb's copy holds only in-frame clones and misses some; the assay was immunoSEQ multiplex PCR. The sample contains 210,000 or so clones, around nine tenths of which appear only once. Germline assignment: CDR1 MNHEY and CDR2 SMNVEV (reference sequence). Unmatched junction bases numbered 7, after V lost 6 bases and J lost 2 bases. The CDR3 covers 16 residues. The source of this sequence is a man aged 35 to 55 with acute or convalescent COVID-19. Specimen: peripheral blood. The V and J genes are TRBV27 and TRBJ2-3; 11 bases agree with TRBD1. The CDR3 DNA sequence: TGTGCCAGCAGAAGGAGGGGACAGGGGGACACAGATACGCAGTATTTT. Protein sequence: CASRRRGQGDTDTQYF.